Given below is one T cell receptor (beta chain) in context. Per germline, CDR1 SGHVS and CDR2 FQNEAQ. The CDR3 is 12 amino acids. V lost 0 bases to trimming and J lost 8 bases, with 5 bases between them. This record comes from a study of T cell changes during pregnancy in multiple sclerosis. Clones were read by immunoSEQ multiplex PCR, and TCRdb kept only the in-frame ones, dropping some. The sample shows over 80,000 clones, just over 90% of them seen only once. V usage is TRBV7-8 and J usage is TRBJ2-1; D call uncertain. This receptor was identified in a female donor in good health, enrolled as a control in a pregnancy study. Sequences were derived from peripheral blood, sampled in the second trimester of pregnancy. As DNA, the CDR3 is TGTGCCAGCAGCTTAGCCTCTCATGAGCAGTTCTTC. Its translation is CASSLASHEQFF.